The TCR beta chain under discussion was sequenced for a study of blood T cell repertoires in COVID-19. About the research overall: The samples span acute and convalescent COVID-19 from the United States, Italy and Spain.

Profiling relied on immunoSEQ multiplex PCR, and the TCRdb table lists in-frame clones only, not all of them. The sample lists 75,000 to 90,000 clones, 70% to 90% occurring once. CDR1 and CDR2 from the germline V gene are LNHDA and SQIVND (reference sequence). The CDR3 contains 17 residues. The germline V and J ends were trimmed by 5 bases and 0 bases, with 17 bases remaining between them. This sequence originates from a human donor in a cohort sampled during active COVID-19. The V gene is TRBV19, the J gene TRBJ2-1, with a possible D match to TRBD2 (6 bases). The specimen sequenced was peripheral blood. The chain's CDR3 is CASSRFGGSISYNEQFF. Written as DNA, the CDR3 is TGTGCCAGTAGTCGATTTGGGGGGAGCATCTCCTACAATGAGCAGTTCTTC.